These T cell receptor beta chains were read from a single sample in a study of shared clonotypes between healthy human individuals. TCRdb keeps only in-frame clones here, not all; method: immunoSEQ multiplex PCR. The table has roughly 1,500,000 clones, 98% to 99% seen once. Material: naive CD4+ T cells sorted from blood. Every receptor here comes from a man aged 25 to 40 in good health. Each CDR3 is given with its conserved first and last residue. D genes are given only for firm matches. The size of a clone is reported for some rows only, either as once, few or many, or as a class for expanded clones.

clone_size: -
v_call: TRBV2
d_call: -
j_call: TRBJ2-2
cdr3_aa: CASKGIRSGTGELFF
cdr3_nt: TGTGCCAGCAAGGGGATTCGATCCGGCACCGGGGAGCTGTTTTTT

clone_size: once
v_call: TRBV5-1
d_call: -
j_call: TRBJ2-1
cdr3_aa: CASGVSGTYNEQFF
cdr3_nt: TGCGCCAGCGGCGTATCTGGAACCTACAATGAGCAGTTCTTC

clone_size: -
v_call: TRBV5-1
d_call: TRBD2
j_call: TRBJ2-1
cdr3_aa: CASTPTRLAGVNEQFF
cdr3_nt: TGCGCCAGCACCCCCACGCGGCTAGCGGGAGTGAATGAGCAGTTCTTC

clone_size: -
v_call: TRBV18
d_call: TRBD1
j_call: TRBJ1-1
cdr3_aa: CASSPTGVTEAFF
cdr3_nt: TGTGCCAGCTCACCTACAGGGGTCACTGAAGCTTTCTTT

clone_size: -
v_call: TRBV18
d_call: TRBD2
j_call: TRBJ2-1
cdr3_aa: CASSPVSGRVSNEQFF
cdr3_nt: TGTGCCAGCTCACCAGTTAGCGGGAGAGTTAGCAATGAGCAGTTCTTC

clone_size: -
v_call: TRBV6-5
d_call: TRBD1
j_call: TRBJ2-1
cdr3_aa: CASRSTGGIYNEQFF
cdr3_nt: TGTGCCAGCAGGTCGACAGGGGGCATTTACAATGAGCAGTTCTTC

clone_size: -
v_call: TRBV27
d_call: -
j_call: TRBJ1-1
cdr3_aa: CASSMQTGWGATEAFF
cdr3_nt: TGTGCCAGCAGTATGCAGACAGGATGGGGGGCCACTGAAGCTTTCTTT

clone_size: -
v_call: TRBV5-4
d_call: -
j_call: TRBJ2-3
cdr3_aa: CASSLITAADTQYF
cdr3_nt: TGTGCCAGCAGCTTGATTACAGCCGCAGATACGCAGTATTTT

clone_size: -
v_call: TRBV4-2
d_call: -
j_call: TRBJ2-6
cdr3_aa: CASSQDSGFGFSGANVLTF
cdr3_nt: TGTGCCAGCAGCCAAGACTCGGGCTTTGGATTCTCTGGGGCCAACGTCCTGACTTTC

clone_size: -
v_call: TRBV4-2
d_call: -
j_call: TRBJ2-1
cdr3_aa: CASSQHIGVSYNEQFF
cdr3_nt: TGTGCCAGCAGCCAACACATTGGCGTCTCCTACAATGAGCAGTTCTTC

clone_size: once
v_call: TRBV28
d_call: -
j_call: TRBJ2-5
cdr3_aa: CASSPGVETQYF
cdr3_nt: TGTGCCAGCAGCCCAGGGGTTGAGACCCAGTACTTC

clone_size: -
v_call: TRBV5-4
d_call: -
j_call: TRBJ2-1
cdr3_aa: CASSPSLPSDSYNEQFF
cdr3_nt: TGTGCCAGCAGCCCGTCCCTTCCTAGCGACTCCTACAATGAGCAGTTCTTC

clone_size: -
v_call: TRBV18
d_call: -
j_call: TRBJ1-4
cdr3_aa: CASSDNRVSSEKLFF
cdr3_nt: TGTGCCAGCTCCGACAACAGGGTCTCGAGCGAAAAACTGTTTTTT

clone_size: -
v_call: TRBV6-5
d_call: -
j_call: TRBJ2-5
cdr3_aa: CASKPGGGQTQYF
cdr3_nt: TGTGCCAGCAAACCGGGGGGCGGCCAGACCCAGTACTTC

clone_size: -
v_call: TRBV27
d_call: -
j_call: TRBJ2-3
cdr3_aa: CASSYIKGGVSTDTQYF
cdr3_nt: TGTGCCAGCAGTTACATTAAGGGGGGTGTGAGCACAGATACGCAGTATTTT

clone_size: once
v_call: TRBV28
d_call: -
j_call: TRBJ2-1
cdr3_aa: CASSTPSIQKGAYNEQFF
cdr3_nt: TGTGCCAGCAGTACCCCCTCGATTCAAAAGGGCGCCTACAATGAGCAGTTCTTC